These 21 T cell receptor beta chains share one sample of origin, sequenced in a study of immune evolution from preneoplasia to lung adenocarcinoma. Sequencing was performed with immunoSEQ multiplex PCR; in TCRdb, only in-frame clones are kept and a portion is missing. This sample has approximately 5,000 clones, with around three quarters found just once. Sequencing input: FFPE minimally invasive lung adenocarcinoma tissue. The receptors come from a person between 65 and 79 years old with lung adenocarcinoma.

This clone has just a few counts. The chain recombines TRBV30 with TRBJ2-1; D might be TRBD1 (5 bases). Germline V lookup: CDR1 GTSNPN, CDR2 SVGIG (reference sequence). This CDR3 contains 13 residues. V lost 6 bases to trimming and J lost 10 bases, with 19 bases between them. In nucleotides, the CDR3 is TGTGCCTGCTTGGGGCTAGGGGATGGGGAGCAGTTCTTC. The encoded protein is CACLGLGDGEQFF.

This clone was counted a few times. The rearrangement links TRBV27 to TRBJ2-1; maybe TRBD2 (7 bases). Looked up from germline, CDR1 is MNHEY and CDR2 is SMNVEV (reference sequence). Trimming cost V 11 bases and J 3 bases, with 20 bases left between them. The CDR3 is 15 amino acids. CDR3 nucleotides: TGTGCCTCCAGAGGGGGGGGGTCTTACTACAATGAGCAGTTCTTC. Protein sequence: CASRGGGSYYNEQFF.

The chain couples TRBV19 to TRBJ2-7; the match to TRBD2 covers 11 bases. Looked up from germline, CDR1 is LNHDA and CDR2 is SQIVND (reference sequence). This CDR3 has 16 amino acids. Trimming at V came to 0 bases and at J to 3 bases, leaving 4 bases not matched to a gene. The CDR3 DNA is TGTGCCAGTAGTATAGATGGGACTAGCGGTTTCTACGAGCAGTACTTC. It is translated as CASSIDGTSGFYEQYF.

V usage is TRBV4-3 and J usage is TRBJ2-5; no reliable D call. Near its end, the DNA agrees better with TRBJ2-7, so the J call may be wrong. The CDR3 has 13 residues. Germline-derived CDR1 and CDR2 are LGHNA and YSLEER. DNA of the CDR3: TGCGCCAGCAGCAGGGCAAAGGGTTACGAGCAGTACTTC. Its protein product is CASSRAKGYEQYF.

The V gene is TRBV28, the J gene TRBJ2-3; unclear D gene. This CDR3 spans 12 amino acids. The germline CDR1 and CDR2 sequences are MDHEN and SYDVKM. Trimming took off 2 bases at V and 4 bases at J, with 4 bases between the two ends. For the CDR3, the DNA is TGTGCCAGCAGTTTAGTCTCAGATACGCAGTATTTT. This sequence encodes CASSLVSDTQYF. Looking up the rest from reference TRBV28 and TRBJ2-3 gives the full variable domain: DVKVTQSSRYLVKRTGEKVFLECVQDMDHENMFWYRQDPGLGLRLIYFSYDVKMKEKGDIPEGYSVSREKKERFSLILESASTNQTSMYLCASSLVSDTQYFGPGTRLTVL.

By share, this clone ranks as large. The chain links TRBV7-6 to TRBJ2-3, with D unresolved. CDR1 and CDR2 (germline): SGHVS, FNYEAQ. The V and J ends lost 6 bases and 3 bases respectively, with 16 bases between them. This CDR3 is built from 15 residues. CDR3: CASSNNPDGTDTQYF. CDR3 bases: TGTGCCAGCAGTAATAACCCGGACGGAACAGATACGCAGTATTTT.

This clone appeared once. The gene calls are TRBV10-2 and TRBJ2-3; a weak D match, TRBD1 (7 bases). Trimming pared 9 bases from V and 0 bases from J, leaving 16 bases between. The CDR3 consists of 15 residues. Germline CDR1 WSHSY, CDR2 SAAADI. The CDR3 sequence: CASSAGQLSTDTQYF. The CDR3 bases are TGCGCCAGTAGCGCGGGACAGCTCAGCACAGATACGCAGTATTTT.

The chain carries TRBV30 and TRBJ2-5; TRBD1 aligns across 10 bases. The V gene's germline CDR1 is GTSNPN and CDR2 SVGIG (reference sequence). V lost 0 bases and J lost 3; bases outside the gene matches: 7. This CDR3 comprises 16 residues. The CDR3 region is CAWSVGTGAGEETQYF. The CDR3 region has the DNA TGTGCCTGGAGTGTCGGGACAGGGGCCGGGGAAGAGACCCAGTACTTC.

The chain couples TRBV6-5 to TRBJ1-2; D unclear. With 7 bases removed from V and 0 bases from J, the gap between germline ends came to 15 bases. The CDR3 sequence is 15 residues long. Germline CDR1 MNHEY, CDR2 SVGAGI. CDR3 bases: TGTGCCAGCACCACAGATGGCGGATCTAACTATGGCTACACCTTC. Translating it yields CASTTDGGSNYGYTF.

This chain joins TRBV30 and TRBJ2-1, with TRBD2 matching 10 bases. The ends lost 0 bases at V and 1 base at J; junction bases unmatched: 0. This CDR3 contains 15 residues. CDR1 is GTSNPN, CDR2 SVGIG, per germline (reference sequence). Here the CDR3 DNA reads TGTGCCTGGAGTGTTAGCGGGGGGTCCTACAATGAGCAGTTCTTC. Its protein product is CAWSVSGGSYNEQFF. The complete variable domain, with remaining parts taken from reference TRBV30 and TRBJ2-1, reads SQTIHQWPATLVQPVGSPLSLECTVEGTSNPNLYWYRQAAGRGLQLLFYSVGIGQISSEVPQNLSASRPQDRQFILSSKKLLLSDSGFYLCAWSVSGGSYNEQFFGPGTRLTVL.

CDR3 DNA: TGTGCCAGCAGCCAAGGAGAATTTAGCGGGACCAATGAGCAGTTCTTC. Translated, it gives CASSQGEFSGTNEQFF. The gene calls are TRBV4-2 and TRBJ2-1; 8 bases align to TRBD2. CDR3 size: 16 residues. CDR1 LGHNA and CDR2 YNFKEQ come from the germline V gene. After removal of 1 base from V and 6 bases from J, the junction contained 8 bases not matched to a gene.

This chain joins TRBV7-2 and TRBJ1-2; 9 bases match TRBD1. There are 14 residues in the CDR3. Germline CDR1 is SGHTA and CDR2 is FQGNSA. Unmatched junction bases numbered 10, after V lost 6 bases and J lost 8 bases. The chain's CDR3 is CASSSKGQGSGYTF. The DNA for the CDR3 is TGTGCCAGCAGTTCTAAGGGACAGGGTTCCGGCTACACCTTC.

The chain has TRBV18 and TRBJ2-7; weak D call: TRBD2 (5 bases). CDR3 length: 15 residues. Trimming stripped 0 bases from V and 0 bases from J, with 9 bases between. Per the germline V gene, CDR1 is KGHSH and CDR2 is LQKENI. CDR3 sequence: CASSPPEGSSYEQYF. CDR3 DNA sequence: TGTGCCAGCTCACCACCTGAAGGGAGCTCCTACGAGCAGTACTTC.

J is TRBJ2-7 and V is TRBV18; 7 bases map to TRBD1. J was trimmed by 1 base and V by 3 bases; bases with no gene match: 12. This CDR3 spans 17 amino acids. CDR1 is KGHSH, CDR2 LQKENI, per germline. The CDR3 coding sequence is TGTGCCAGCTCACCCCTCCCCGGGACAGTAGGTTCCTACGAGCAGTACTTC. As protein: CASSPLPGTVGSYEQYF.

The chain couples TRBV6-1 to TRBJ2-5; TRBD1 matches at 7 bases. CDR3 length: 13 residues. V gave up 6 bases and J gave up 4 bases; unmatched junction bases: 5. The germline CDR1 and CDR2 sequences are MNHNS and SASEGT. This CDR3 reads CASSLNRGETQYF. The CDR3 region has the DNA TGTGCCAGCAGCTTGAACAGGGGAGAGACCCAGTACTTC.

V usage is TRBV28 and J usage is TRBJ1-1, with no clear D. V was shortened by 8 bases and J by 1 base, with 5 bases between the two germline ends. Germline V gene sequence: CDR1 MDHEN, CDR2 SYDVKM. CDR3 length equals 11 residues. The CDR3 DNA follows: TGTGCCAGCTGGGGGAACACTGAAGCTTTCTTT. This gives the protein CASWGNTEAFF. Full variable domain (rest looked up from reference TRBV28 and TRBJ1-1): DVKVTQSSRYLVKRTGEKVFLECVQDMDHENMFWYRQDPGLGLRLIYFSYDVKMKEKGDIPEGYSVSREKKERFSLILESASTNQTSMYLCASWGNTEAFFGQGTRLTVV.

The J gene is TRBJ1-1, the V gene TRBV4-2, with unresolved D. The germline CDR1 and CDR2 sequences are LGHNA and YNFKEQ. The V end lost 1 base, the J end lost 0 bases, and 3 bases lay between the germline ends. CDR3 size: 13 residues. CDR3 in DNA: TGTGCCAGCAGCCAAGTATTGAACACTGAAGCTTTCTTT. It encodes CASSQVLNTEAFF.

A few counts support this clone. CDR3 in DNA: TGCAGCGTTTCGGCTAGTATGGATACGCAGTATTTT. Its translation is CSVSASMDTQYF. The chain recombines TRBV29-1 with TRBJ2-3; D is undetermined. The ends were cut back, 5 bases at V and 6 bases at J, with 12 bases in the middle. CDR3 length: 12 residues. In germline, CDR1 is SQVTM, CDR2 ANQGSEA.

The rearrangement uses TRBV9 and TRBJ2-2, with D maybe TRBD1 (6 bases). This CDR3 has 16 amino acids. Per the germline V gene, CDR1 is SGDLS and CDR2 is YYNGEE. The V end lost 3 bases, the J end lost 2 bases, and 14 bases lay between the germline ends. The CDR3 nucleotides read TGTGCCAGCAGCGCCCTACAGGGAGTAAACACCGGGGAGCTGTTTTTT. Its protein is CASSALQGVNTGELFF.

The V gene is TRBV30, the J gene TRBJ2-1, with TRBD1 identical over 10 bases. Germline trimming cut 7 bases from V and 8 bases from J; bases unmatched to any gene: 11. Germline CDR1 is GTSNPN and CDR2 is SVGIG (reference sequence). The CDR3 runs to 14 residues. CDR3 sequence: CASDRGGPGDEQFF. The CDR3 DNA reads TGTGCCTCGGACAGGGGGGGACCAGGGGATGAGCAGTTCTTC.

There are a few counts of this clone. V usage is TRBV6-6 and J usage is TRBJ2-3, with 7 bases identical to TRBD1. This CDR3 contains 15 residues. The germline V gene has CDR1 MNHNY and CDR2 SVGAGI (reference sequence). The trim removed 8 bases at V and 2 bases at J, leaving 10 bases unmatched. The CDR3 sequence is CASHPRQGNTDTQYF. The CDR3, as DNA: TGTGCCAGCCACCCAAGACAGGGCAACACAGATACGCAGTATTTT.